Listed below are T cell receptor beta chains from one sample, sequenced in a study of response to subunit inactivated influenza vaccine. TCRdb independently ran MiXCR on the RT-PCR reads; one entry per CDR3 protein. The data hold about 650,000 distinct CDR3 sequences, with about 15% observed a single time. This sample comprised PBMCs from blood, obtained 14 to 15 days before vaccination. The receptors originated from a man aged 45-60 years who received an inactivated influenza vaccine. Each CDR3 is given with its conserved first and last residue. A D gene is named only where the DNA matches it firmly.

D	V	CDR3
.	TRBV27	CASSGTPPGGQYF
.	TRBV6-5	CASSYAVGRRTDTQYF
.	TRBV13	CASSEARSYEQYF
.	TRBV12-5	CASGLVGPIWCEQYF
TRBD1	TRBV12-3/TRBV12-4	CASSRSGQGLTNTEAFF
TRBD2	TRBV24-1	CATSESGRGTDTQYF
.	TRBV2	CASSKFPFGGETQYF
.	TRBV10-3	CAISAFVSREAGNTIYF
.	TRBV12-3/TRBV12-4	CASCENTGELFF
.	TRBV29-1	CSVNSGPKTQYF
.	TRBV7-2	CASSLLRLNEQFF
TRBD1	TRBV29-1	CSAGQVKNTEAFF
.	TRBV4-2	CASSQDVKGYNEQFF
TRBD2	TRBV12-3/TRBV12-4	CASSLTGTSESDTQYF
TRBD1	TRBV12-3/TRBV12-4	CASSRLRDREAYEQYF
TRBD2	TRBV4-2	CASSNSGRTYNEQFF
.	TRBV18	CASSPRSGSGNTGELFF
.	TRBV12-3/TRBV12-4	CASSFRGRANEKLFF
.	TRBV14	CASNAGPTSGNTIYF
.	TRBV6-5	CASSSPGQPTGELFF
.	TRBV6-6	CASRDNQETQYF
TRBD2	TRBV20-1	CSARPYSGGAYNEQFF
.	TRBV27	CASSWGGDTSYEQYF
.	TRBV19	CATKFRGQGNTEAFF
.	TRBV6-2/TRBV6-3	CASSYSLDWLNDF
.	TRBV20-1	CGASYRAHTEAFF
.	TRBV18	CASSPTANNEKLFF
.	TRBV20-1	CSARVPGPGYEQYF
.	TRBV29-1	CSGGVFGTDTQYF
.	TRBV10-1	CASSGGVNQPQHF
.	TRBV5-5	CASSFHDSGNTIYF
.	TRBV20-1	CSARATGLSSSYNEQFF
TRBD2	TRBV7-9	CTSSKGRAGETQYF
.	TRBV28	CASRAGSNYGYTF
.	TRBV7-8	CASSLVPSYNEQFF
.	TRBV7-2	CASSTSLFTDTQYF
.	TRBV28	CASSSRTEYQETQYF
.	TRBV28	CASSFGRGYTF
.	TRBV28	CASTPYVKSTYEQYF
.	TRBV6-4	CASSDEGWDTQYF
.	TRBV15	CATAQGTGQPQHF
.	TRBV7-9	CASSLAVSDEQYF
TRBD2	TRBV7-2	CASSLGIAGGSHNEQFF
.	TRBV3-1	CASSHHSGNYEQYF
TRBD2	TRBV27	CASRAGGGSRNEQFF
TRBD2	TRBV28	CASRKPGLAGYEQYF